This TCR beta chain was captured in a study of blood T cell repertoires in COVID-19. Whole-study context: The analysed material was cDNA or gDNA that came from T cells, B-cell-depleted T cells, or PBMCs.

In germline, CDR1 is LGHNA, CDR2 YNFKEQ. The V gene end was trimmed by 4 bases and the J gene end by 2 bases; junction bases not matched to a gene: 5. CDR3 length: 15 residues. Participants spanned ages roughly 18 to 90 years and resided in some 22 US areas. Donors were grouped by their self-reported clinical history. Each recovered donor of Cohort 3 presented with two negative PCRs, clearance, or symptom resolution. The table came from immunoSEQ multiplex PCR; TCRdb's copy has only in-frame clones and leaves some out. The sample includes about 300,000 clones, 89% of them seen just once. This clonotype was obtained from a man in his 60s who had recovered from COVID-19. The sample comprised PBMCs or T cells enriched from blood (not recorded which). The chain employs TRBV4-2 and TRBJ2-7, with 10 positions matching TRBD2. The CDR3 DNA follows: TGTGCCAGCAGCCGCGGGACTAGCGAGACCTACGAGCAGTACTTC. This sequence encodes CASSRGTSETYEQYF.